These T cell receptor beta chains were read from a single sample in a study of beta chain features in type 1 diabetes. Sequencing was performed with immunoSEQ multiplex PCR; in TCRdb, only in-frame clones are kept and a portion is missing. This table has 330,000 or so clones, about 12% appearing once. Sequencing was performed on naive CD4+ T cells from blood. The receptor source for this set is a woman aged 18-30 years with type 1 diabetes. Both conserved end residues are part of each CDR3. The order of the fields is D gene, J gene, clone size, V gene, CDR3 protein, CDR3 DNA. The D gene is left open where the match is weak. Expanded clones are given a class, and other clones once, few, many or no size at all.

-,TRBJ2-1,few,TRBV9,CASSSLVSYNEQFF,TGTGCCAGCAGCTCTTTAGTGTCCTACAATGAGCAGTTCTTC
-,TRBJ2-7,-,TRBV19,CASRDTGSEQYF,TGTGCCAGCAGGGATACAGGGAGCGAGCAGTACTTC
TRBD1,TRBJ2-5,-,TRBV13,CASSPTGQEQQGTQYF,TGTGCCAGCAGCCCGACCGGACAGGAACAGCAAGGGACCCAGTACTTC
-,TRBJ2-7,few,TRBV18,CASSEGGGHEYF,TGTGCCAGCTCAGAAGGTGGGGGACACGAGTACTTC
TRBD2,TRBJ2-4,-,TRBV11-2,CASSSEVSGSNIQYF,TGTGCCAGCAGCTCAGAAGTTAGCGGGAGTAACATTCAGTACTTC
TRBD2,TRBJ2-3,-,TRBV4-2,CASSQDGGGRATDTQYF,TGTGCCAGCAGCCAAGACGGCGGCGGGAGGGCCACAGATACGCAGTATTTT
TRBD1,TRBJ1-1,-,TRBV6-6,CASIHGTGQNTEAFF,TGTGCCAGCATCCACGGGACAGGGCAGAACACTGAAGCTTTCTTT
TRBD2,TRBJ2-2,-,TRBV7-9,CASSPLAGGNTGELFF,TGTGCCAGCAGCCCTCTAGCGGGGGGGAACACCGGGGAGCTGTTTTTT
TRBD2,TRBJ2-2,few,TRBV4-3,CASSLRPLAGGTGELFF,TGCGCCAGCAGCCTGAGGCCGCTAGCGGGGGGCACCGGGGAGCTGTTTTTT
-,TRBJ2-1,-,TRBV5-1,CASTGGGGGLSYNEQFF,TGCGCCAGCACCGGAGGGGGGGGAGGACTCTCCTACAATGAGCAGTTCTTC
-,TRBJ2-2,-,TRBV2,CASRTRSALNTGELFF,TGTGCCAGCCGGACACGGAGTGCCTTGAACACCGGGGAGCTGTTTTTT
TRBD2,TRBJ2-1,-,TRBV15,CATSRGATSGSDEQFF,TGTGCCACCAGCAGAGGAGCGACTAGCGGGAGCGATGAGCAGTTCTTC
-,TRBJ2-7,few,TRBV4-2,CASSQVTELAYEQYF,TGTGCCAGCAGCCAAGTGACGGAGCTGGCCTACGAGCAGTACTTC
-,TRBJ1-4,-,TRBV28,CASIGGGVNEKLFF,TGTGCCAGCATTGGCGGTGGCGTAAATGAAAAACTGTTTTTT
-,TRBJ2-7,-,TRBV27,CANPWEYWGSSGEQYF,TGTGCCAACCCATGGGAGTATTGGGGTTCATCGGGCGAGCAGTACTTC
TRBD2,TRBJ2-5,few,TRBV7-2,CAGSGGAGETQYF,TGTGCCGGAAGCGGGGGGGCCGGAGAGACCCAGTACTTC
TRBD1,TRBJ2-7,few,TRBV4-1,CASSQGVGQVFFEQYF,TGCGCCAGCAGCCAAGGGGTAGGACAGGTATTCTTCGAGCAGTACTTC
TRBD2,TRBJ2-5,few,TRBV6-5,CASSYSRVAGLETQYF,TGTGCCAGCAGTTACTCGAGGGTAGCGGGATTGGAGACCCAGTACTTC
TRBD1,TRBJ1-1,-,TRBV6-5,CASSYSGAGGNTEAFF,TGTGCCAGCAGTTATTCGGGGGCAGGGGGCAATACTGAAGCTTTCTTT
TRBD1,TRBJ2-7,-,TRBV9,CASSPRQGSYEQYF,TGTGCCAGCAGCCCCAGACAGGGCTCCTACGAGCAGTACTTC
TRBD1,TRBJ1-1,few,TRBV7-9,CASSPGQFLNTEAFF,TGTGCCAGCAGCCCGGGACAGTTCCTGAACACTGAAGCTTTCTTT
-,TRBJ2-3,-,TRBV5-1,CASSLGQGSTDTQYF,TGCGCCAGCAGCTTGGGTCAGGGTAGCACAGATACGCAGTATTTT
TRBD2,TRBJ2-7,-,TRBV27,CASSAFRGGWSEQYF,TGTGCCAGCAGCGCTTTTAGGGGAGGGTGGTCCGAGCAGTACTTC
-,TRBJ2-1,-,TRBV11-3,CASSPRARNEQFF,TGTGCCAGCAGCCCGCGAGCGCGAAATGAGCAGTTCTTC
-,TRBJ1-1,few,TRBV18,CASSPGLGDAFF,TGTGCCAGCTCACCCGGACTGGGTGACGCTTTCTTT
-,TRBJ2-1,few,TRBV5-4,CASTLDLSSYNEQFF,TGTGCCAGCACCCTCGACTTGAGCTCCTACAATGAGCAGTTCTTC
TRBD2,TRBJ2-7,few,TRBV9,CASSVGTSGGDVSYEQYF,TGTGCCAGCAGCGTAGGGACTAGCGGAGGGGACGTCTCCTACGAGCAGTACTTC
-,TRBJ2-7,-,TRBV5-4,CASSPGGGSTYEQYF,TGTGCCAGCAGCCCAGGGGGCGGGAGTACGTACGAGCAGTACTTC
TRBD1,TRBJ2-7,-,TRBV7-9,CASSLGRGQNEQYF,TGTGCCAGCAGCTTAGGCAGGGGGCAAAACGAGCAGTACTTC
TRBD1,TRBJ1-1,-,TRBV30,CAWRTSGGAFF,TGTGCCTGGAGAACCTCAGGGGGAGCTTTCTTT
TRBD1,TRBJ1-1,few,TRBV28,CASILRDREAFF,TGTGCCAGCATCCTGAGGGACAGAGAAGCTTTCTTT
-,TRBJ2-1,-,TRBV20-1,CSADGSWQFF,TGCAGTGCCGACGGGAGTTGGCAGTTCTTC
TRBD1,TRBJ2-6,-,TRBV27,CASRPLRQGLGSGANVLTF,TGTGCCAGCAGACCCCTAAGACAGGGTCTGGGCTCTGGGGCCAACGTCCTGACTTTC
TRBD1,TRBJ1-5,many,TRBV4-3,CASSQNTGELGRHF,TGCGCCAGCAGCCAAAACACAGGGGAATTGGGGAGGCATTTT
TRBD2,TRBJ2-7,-,TRBV5-1,CASSLSLAGPYEQYF,TGCGCCAGCAGCTTATCGCTAGCGGGTCCCTACGAGCAGTACTTC
TRBD1,TRBJ1-4,few,TRBV9,CASSPQTGELFF,TGTGCCAGCAGCCCCCAGACAGGGGAACTGTTTTTT
-,TRBJ2-5,few,TRBV29-1,CSVVRRTAQETQYF,TGCAGCGTTGTTCGTCGCACAGCACAAGAGACCCAGTACTTC
-,TRBJ1-4,few,TRBV19,CASSRSGGRINEKLFF,TGTGCCAGTAGCCGAAGCGGCGGACGGATTAATGAAAAACTGTTTTTT
-,TRBJ2-3,-,TRBV28,CASSLPDYADTQYF,TGTGCCAGCAGTTTACCAGATTACGCAGATACGCAGTATTTT
TRBD2,TRBJ2-5,-,TRBV2,CASTSGVAGFWETQYF,TGTGCCAGCACCTCCGGGGTAGCGGGCTTCTGGGAGACCCAGTACTTC
-,TRBJ2-5,few,TRBV5-1,CATRLLEGAGETQYF,TGCGCCACCAGGCTCTTGGAGGGGGCCGGGGAGACCCAGTACTTC
TRBD2,TRBJ2-1,-,TRBV19,CASRLAGGLSSYNEQFF,TGTGCCAGTAGGCTAGCGGGAGGCCTTAGCTCCTACAATGAGCAGTTCTTC
-,TRBJ1-2,-,TRBV6-5,CASRLGTTRLYGYTF,TGTGCCAGCAGACTCGGGACAACTCGGCTCTATGGCTACACCTTC
-,TRBJ2-7,few,TRBV29-1,CSVGFAGTSYEQYF,TGCAGCGTTGGCTTTGCGGGGACCTCCTACGAGCAGTACTTC
-,TRBJ2-6,few,TRBV7-3,CASSLTGGPGANVLTF,TGTGCCAGCAGCTTAACCGGGGGGCCCGGGGCCAACGTCCTGACTTTC
TRBD1,TRBJ1-1,-,TRBV7-9,CASSLVGDSLLNTEAFF,TGTGCCAGCAGCTTAGTGGGGGACAGCCTACTGAACACTGAAGCTTTCTTT